One T cell receptor beta chain is described in this entry. Its matching antigen is unknown. The sample belongs to a study of T cell responses to AZD1222 COVID-19 vaccine. Study outcomes and limitations: Spike was spanned by vaccine-associated CD4 TCRs, with dominance at 160-218 and 743-854. Only a handful of AZD1222 recipients tested seropositive at baseline. Most donors were white British and more were female, and clonal diversity was possibly underestimated. Repertoire sampling happened only post peak T cell response.

V lost 5 bases and J lost 3; bases outside the gene matches: 8. Germline CDR1 and CDR2: KGHSH and LQKENI. The CDR3 loop spans 16 amino acids. Only in-frame clones appear in the TCRdb table, and some are missing; sequencing was by immunoSEQ multiplex PCR. The table has over 85,000 clones, around 80% seen once. This clonotype was obtained from an adult in good health. Sequenced here: peripheral blood, sampled on day 0 of AZD1222 vaccination. V gene TRBV18 combines with J gene TRBJ2-4, with 9 bases lining up with TRBD1. In DNA, the CDR3 is TGTGCCAGCTCATTACAGGGGGCCCTGGGCAAAAACATTCAGTACTTC. Its protein is CASSLQGALGKNIQYF.